Listed here are 20 T cell receptor beta chains from one sample, sequenced in a study of blood T cells in healthy people across ages. For the second PCR, which ran for about 7 to 12 cycles, a sample-barcoded 5' primer and a J-beta primer mix were used. One entry per CDR3 protein results from TCRdb running MiXCR on the 5' RACE reads. This table holds around 1,900,000 distinct CDR3 sequences, about 39% found once. The sample comprised blood. These receptors all come from a human donor in good health.

In the case of this clonotype: A much larger clone sits a single nucleotide away, making a read error possible. Written as DNA, the CDR3 is TGCAGTGCCTCTAACCCAGGGTTCACCTACGAGCAGTACTTC. Protein product: CSASNPGFTYEQYF. V is TRBV20-1 and J is TRBJ2-7, with a weak D call TRBD1 (5 bases). V lost 6 bases and J 2 bases, leaving 17 bases between the germline ends. Germline lookup yields CDR1 DFQATT and CDR2 SNEGSKA (reference sequence). The CDR3 loop spans 14 amino acids.

The chain has TRBV2 and TRBJ1-2, with D perhaps matching TRBD1 (5 bases). The germline V gene has CDR1 SNHLY and CDR2 FYNNEI. Trimming removed 7 bases at V and 3 bases at J, with 21 bases between. This CDR3 spans 16 amino acids. The CDR3 loop is CASIGGWAESYYGYTF. CDR3 bases: TGTGCCAGCATTGGGGGTTGGGCAGAATCGTACTATGGCTACACCTTC.

Ten or more counts support this clonotype. The chain employs TRBV28 and TRBJ2-7; no reliable D call. Trimming left V 1 base short and J 0 bases short, with 10 bases between. Germline CDR1 and CDR2: MDHEN and SYDVKM. The CDR3 runs to 15 residues. As DNA, the CDR3 is TGTGCCAGCAGTTTATACGGCTTTCGCTCCTACGAGCAGTACTTC. This sequence encodes CASSLYGFRSYEQYF.

CDR3 protein: CASSYSSGELTDTQYF. DNA of the CDR3: TGTGCCAGCAGTTACTCTAGCGGGGAACTCACAGATACGCAGTATTTT. The chain is built from TRBV6-5 and TRBJ2-3; 8 bases are a match to TRBD2. CDR3 length equals 16 residues. The junction had 4 bases not matched to a gene; V was cut back by 0 bases and J by 2 bases. The V gene's germline CDR1 is MNHEY and CDR2 SVGAGI.

The V call is TRBV13, the J call TRBJ2-1, with TRBD2 matching over 7 bases. Germline CDR1 PRHDT, CDR2 FYEKMQ (reference sequence). With 5 bases clipped from V and 6 bases from J, the junction kept 16 bases outside the gene matches. This CDR3 is built from 17 residues. This CDR3 is CASSSVPGGGVANEQFF. Written as DNA, the CDR3 is TGTGCCAGCAGCAGTGTTCCGGGGGGTGGGGTCGCCAATGAGCAGTTCTTC.

This clonotype has a handful of counts. V gene TRBV11-2 combines with J gene TRBJ2-3, with unresolved D. Trimming pared 8 bases from V and 3 bases from J, leaving 9 bases between. CDR1 and CDR2 from the germline V gene are SGHAT and FQNNGV. This CDR3 has 12 amino acids. Written as DNA, the CDR3 is TGTGCCAGCGTCCTCAAAACAGATACGCAGTATTTT. Amino acids: CASVLKTDTQYF.

The genes are TRBV9 and TRBJ1-2; D might be TRBD1 (6 bases). Per germline, CDR1 SGDLS and CDR2 YYNGEE. V lost 0 bases to trimming and J lost 4 bases, with 13 bases between them. This CDR3 comprises 15 residues. CDR3 coding DNA: TGTGCCAGCAGCGTAGGAGTCGGACAGAGCTATGGCTACACCTTC. It specifies CASSVGVGQSYGYTF.

The V gene is TRBV6-4, the J gene TRBJ2-1; no firm D call. Germline CDR1 and CDR2: MRHNA and SNTAGT. This CDR3 contains 12 residues. V dropped 2 bases and J dropped 6 bases, with 5 bases sitting between them. This chain's CDR3 is CASSDRTNEQFF. In DNA, the CDR3 is TGTGCCAGCAGTGACAGAACCAATGAGCAGTTCTTC.

The chain has TRBV24-1 and TRBJ1-5; no reliable D call. The germline V gene encodes CDR1 KGHDR and CDR2 SFDVKD. This CDR3 region has 15 residues. Trimming stripped 4 bases from V and 7 bases from J, with 16 bases between. DNA for the CDR3: TGTGCCACCAGTGACGTAAGAGGGTCAGGCCAGCCCCAGCATTTT. As protein: CATSDVRGSGQPQHF.

The rearrangement links TRBV11-3 to TRBJ2-1, with 7 bases identical to TRBD1. Germline values: CDR1 SGHNT, CDR2 YENEEA. With V trimmed by 5 bases and J by 2 bases, 6 bases remained unmatched. CDR3 length: 15 amino acids. CDR3 amino acids: CASSRDRETYNEQFF. The CDR3 bases are TGTGCCAGCAGCCGAGACAGGGAAACCTACAATGAGCAGTTCTTC.

The chain recombines TRBV7-2 with TRBJ2-3; the D gene is possibly TRBD2 (6 bases). This CDR3 has 15 residues. Trimming left V 7 bases short and J 8 bases short, with 22 bases between. Per germline, CDR1 SGHTA and CDR2 FQGNSA. This CDR3 is CASINPPGDRSTQYF. The CDR3 coding sequence is TGTGCCAGCATCAACCCTCCGGGGGATCGTAGTACGCAGTATTTT.

The chain is built from TRBV20-1 and TRBJ2-3, with TRBD2 matching over 8 bases. The CDR3 totals 16 residues. V lost 3 bases to trimming and J lost 3 bases; unmatched junction nucleotides: 11. Germline V gene sequence: CDR1 DFQATT, CDR2 SNEGSKA (reference sequence). As DNA, the CDR3 is TGCAGTGCTAGTATGATGACGGGGGGGACAACAGATACGCAGTATTTT. Translating gives CSASMMTGGTTDTQYF.

There are a few counts of this clonotype. This chain connects TRBV2 to TRBJ2-3, with TRBD2 matching over 13 bases. The J segment lost 10 bases and the V segment lost 6 bases, leaving 13 bases of the junction unmatched. The CDR3 sequence is 16 residues long. Germline V lookup: CDR1 SNHLY, CDR2 FYNNEI. CDR3 DNA sequence: TGTGCCAGCAGGCCGTGGACTAGCGGGGGTCGGGCGTCGCAGTATTTT. Its translation is CASRPWTSGGRASQYF.

Only a few counts were recorded for this clonotype. The rearrangement joins TRBV12-5 to TRBJ2-3; 10 nucleotides line up with TRBD1. Germline-derived CDR1 and CDR2 are LGHNT and FRNRAP. The CDR3 covers 15 residues. The ends lost 6 bases at V and 6 bases at J; junction bases unmatched: 9. CDR3 residues: CASGSWDRGSDTQYF. The CDR3 DNA reads TGTGCTAGTGGCTCCTGGGACAGGGGTAGCGATACGCAGTATTTT.

The chain recombines TRBV28 with TRBJ1-2, with 8 bases aligning to TRBD1. The V gene end was trimmed by 3 bases and the J gene end by 4 bases; junction bases not matched to a gene: 13. In germline, CDR1 is MDHEN, CDR2 SYDVKM. This CDR3 comprises 17 residues. This chain's CDR3 is CASSFHSAGQELYGYTF. The DNA for the CDR3 is TGTGCCAGCAGTTTTCATTCGGCGGGACAGGAGCTCTATGGCTACACCTTC.

Turning to this clonotype: This may arise from a read error, as a much more abundant clone is one base away. The rearrangement uses TRBV7-3 and TRBJ2-1; 7 bases align to TRBD2. With 1 base clipped from V and 10 bases from J, the junction kept 10 bases outside the gene matches. The germline V gene has CDR1 SGHTA and CDR2 FQGTGA. CDR3 length: 15 residues. The CDR3 coding sequence is TGTGCCAGCAGCTTAAACGGGGGGAGCTCCTACGAGCAGTTCTTC. Encoded protein: CASSLNGGSSYEQFF.

The J gene is TRBJ1-2, the V gene TRBV27; D is unresolved. Trimming took off 0 bases at V and 2 bases at J, with 13 bases between the two ends. Germline values: CDR1 MNHEY, CDR2 SMNVEV (reference sequence). The CDR3 consists of 16 residues. CDR3 loop: CASSLSSGPLNYGYTF. The CDR3 DNA sequence: TGTGCCAGCAGTTTATCATCCGGGCCCCTAAACTATGGCTACACCTTC.

This clonotype was counted only a few times. The rearrangement links TRBV10-3 to TRBJ2-2; TRBD1 is a possible D gene (6 bases). Germline CDR1 reads ENHRY; CDR2 reads SYGVKD. The CDR3 length is 19 residues. The V and J ends lost 4 bases and 0 bases respectively, with 21 bases between them. The CDR3 loop reads CAISGRQAFGKSNTGELFF. CDR3 bases: TGTGCCATCAGTGGAAGACAGGCTTTCGGAAAGTCGAACACCGGGGAGCTGTTTTTT.

This clonotype was seen only a few times. The chain combines TRBV4-3 with TRBJ2-3; D perhaps matches TRBD1 (6 bases). This CDR3 region has 17 residues. Germline lookup yields CDR1 LGHNA and CDR2 YSLEER. V was clipped by 2 bases and J by 2 bases, with 17 bases between them. Written as DNA, the CDR3 is TGCGCCAGCAGCCAATTTTTTCACGGACAGAACACAGATACGCAGTATTTT. This sequence encodes CASSQFFHGQNTDTQYF.

J is TRBJ1-2 and V is TRBV5-6, with 9 bases lining up with TRBD1. The CDR3 loop spans 16 amino acids. Germline lookup yields CDR1 SGHDT and CDR2 YYEEEE. Losses at the gene ends were 7 bases for V and 4 bases for J; bases not matched to a gene: 14. The CDR3 here is CASFVRDRVFGYGYTF. The DNA for the CDR3 is TGTGCCAGCTTCGTCCGGGACAGGGTATTCGGCTATGGCTACACCTTC.